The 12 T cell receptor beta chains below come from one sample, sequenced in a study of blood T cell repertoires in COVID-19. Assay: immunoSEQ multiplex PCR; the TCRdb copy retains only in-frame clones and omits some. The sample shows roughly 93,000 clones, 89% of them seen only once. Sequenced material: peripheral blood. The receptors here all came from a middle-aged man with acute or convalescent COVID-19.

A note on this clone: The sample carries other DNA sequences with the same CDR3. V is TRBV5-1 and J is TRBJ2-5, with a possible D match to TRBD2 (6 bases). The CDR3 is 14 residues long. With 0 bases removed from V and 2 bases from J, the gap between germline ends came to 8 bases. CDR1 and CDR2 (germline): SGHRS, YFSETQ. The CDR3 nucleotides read TGCGCCAGCAGCTTGGCTGGGGGGCAAGAGACCCAGTACTTC. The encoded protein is CASSLAGGQETQYF. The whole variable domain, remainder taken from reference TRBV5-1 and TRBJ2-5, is KAGVTQTPRYLIKTRGQQVTLSCSPISGHRSVSWYQQTPGQGLQFLFEYFSETQRNKGNFPGRFSGRQFSNSRSEMNVSTLELGDSALYLCASSLAGGQETQYFGPGTRLLVL.

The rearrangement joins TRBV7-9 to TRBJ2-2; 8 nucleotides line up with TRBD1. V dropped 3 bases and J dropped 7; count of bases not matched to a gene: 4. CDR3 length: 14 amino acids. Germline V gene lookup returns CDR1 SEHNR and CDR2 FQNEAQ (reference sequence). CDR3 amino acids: CASSFAGGGGELFF. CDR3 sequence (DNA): TGTGCCAGCAGCTTTGCAGGGGGCGGCGGGGAGCTGTTTTTT.

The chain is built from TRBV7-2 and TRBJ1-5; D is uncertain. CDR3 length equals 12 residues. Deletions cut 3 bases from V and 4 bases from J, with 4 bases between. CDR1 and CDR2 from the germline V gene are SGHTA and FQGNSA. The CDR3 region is CASSFRNQPQHF. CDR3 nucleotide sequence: TGTGCCAGCAGCTTCAGGAATCAGCCCCAGCATTTT.

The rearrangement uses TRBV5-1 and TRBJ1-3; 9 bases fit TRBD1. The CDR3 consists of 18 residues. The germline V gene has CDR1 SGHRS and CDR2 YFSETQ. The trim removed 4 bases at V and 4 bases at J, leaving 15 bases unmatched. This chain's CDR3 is CASSPVLAGQGSGNTIYF. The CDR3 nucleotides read TGCGCCAGCAGCCCAGTGCTGGCGGGACAGGGCTCCGGAAACACCATATATTTT.

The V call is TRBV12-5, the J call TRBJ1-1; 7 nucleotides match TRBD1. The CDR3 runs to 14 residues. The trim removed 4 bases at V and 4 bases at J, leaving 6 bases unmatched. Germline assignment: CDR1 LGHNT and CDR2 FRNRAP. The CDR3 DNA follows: TGTGCTAGTGGTTGGGCAGGGGGAAGCACTGAAGCTTTCTTT. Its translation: CASGWAGGSTEAFF.

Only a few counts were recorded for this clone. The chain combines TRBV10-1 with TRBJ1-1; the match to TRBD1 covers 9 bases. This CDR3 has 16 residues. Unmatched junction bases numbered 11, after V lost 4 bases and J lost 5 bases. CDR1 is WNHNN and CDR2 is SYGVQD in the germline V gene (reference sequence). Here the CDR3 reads CASSVPPNRGQTEAFF. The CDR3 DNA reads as TGCGCCAGCAGTGTCCCCCCCAACAGGGGGCAGACTGAAGCTTTCTTT.

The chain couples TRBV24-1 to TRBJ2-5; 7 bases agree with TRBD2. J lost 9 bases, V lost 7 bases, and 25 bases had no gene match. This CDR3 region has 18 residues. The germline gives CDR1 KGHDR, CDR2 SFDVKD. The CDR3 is CATRGFCLNRACRGAQYF. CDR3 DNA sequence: TGTGCCACCAGGGGGTTTTGCTTAAACCGGGCCTGCCGGGGGGCCCAGTACTTC.

The DNA for the CDR3 is TGTGCCAGCAGCCCCGGGGACAGAAGCTATGGCTACACCTTC. Its translation: CASSPGDRSYGYTF. The chain recombines TRBV13 with TRBJ1-2; 7 bases align to TRBD1. The ends lost 5 bases at V and 4 bases at J; junction bases unmatched: 7. The CDR3 has 14 residues. Germline assignment: CDR1 PRHDT and CDR2 FYEKMQ (reference sequence).

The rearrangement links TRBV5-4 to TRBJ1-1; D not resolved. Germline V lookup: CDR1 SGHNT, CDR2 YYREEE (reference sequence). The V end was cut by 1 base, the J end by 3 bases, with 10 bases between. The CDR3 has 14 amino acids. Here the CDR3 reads CASSLRRVDTEAFF. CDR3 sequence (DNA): TGTGCCAGCAGCTTGCGCCGGGTAGACACTGAAGCTTTCTTT.

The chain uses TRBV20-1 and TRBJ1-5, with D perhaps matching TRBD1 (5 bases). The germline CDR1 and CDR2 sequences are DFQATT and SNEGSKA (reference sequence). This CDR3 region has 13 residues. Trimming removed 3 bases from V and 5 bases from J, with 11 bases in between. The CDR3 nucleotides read TGCAGTGCTAGTCAGGGCCCCCATCAGCCCCAGCATTTT. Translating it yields CSASQGPHQPQHF.

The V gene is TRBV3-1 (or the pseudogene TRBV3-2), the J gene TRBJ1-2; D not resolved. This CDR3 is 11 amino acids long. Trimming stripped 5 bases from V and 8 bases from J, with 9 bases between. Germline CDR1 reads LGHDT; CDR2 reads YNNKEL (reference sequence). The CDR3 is CASSSLGGYTF. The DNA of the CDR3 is TGTGCCAGCAGCTCGTTGGGCGGCTACACCTTC.

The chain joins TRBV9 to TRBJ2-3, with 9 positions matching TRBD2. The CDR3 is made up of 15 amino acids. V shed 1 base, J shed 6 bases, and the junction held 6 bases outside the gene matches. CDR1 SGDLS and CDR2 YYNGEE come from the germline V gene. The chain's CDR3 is CASSVQSGGRDTQYF. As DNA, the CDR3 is TGTGCCAGCAGCGTACAGAGCGGGGGGCGCGATACGCAGTATTTT.